A selection of T cell receptor beta chains follows, all from one sample in a study of glioma-infiltrating T cells. A single record per CDR3 protein comes from TCRdb applying MiXCR to the multiplex PCR reads. The sample carries 15,000 to 20,000 distinct CDR3 sequences, about three fifths recorded once. Sequencing input: glioma tissue, nonneoplastic brain tissue, or PBMCs (not recorded which). The receptors shown here come from a human donor with low-grade glioma or glioblastoma, undergoing nonglioma brain surgery, or in good health (not recorded which). The CDR3 runs from the conserved cysteine through the conserved F or W. Fields, in order: V gene, J gene, D gene, clone size, CDR3 DNA, CDR3 protein. The D gene is left open where the match is weak. Size is omitted from some rows. Given values are once, few, many or a class for expanded clones.

TRBV27,TRBJ1-2,TRBD1,.,TGTGCCAGCAGTTTCCGGGACAGTTATGGCTACACCTTC,CASSFRDSYGYTF
TRBV27,TRBJ2-7,.,.,TGTGCCAGCAGTGGACAACCCCTCTCCTACGAGCAGTACTTC,CASSGQPLSYEQYF
TRBV12-3/TRBV12-4,TRBJ1-1,.,.,TGTGCCAGCAGTTTAGGTCGGGGGATGAACACTGAAGCTTTCTTT,CASSLGRGMNTEAFF
TRBV7-2,TRBJ2-7,.,.,TGTGCCAGCAGCCGAATTTCGTCACAATCCTACGAGCAGTACTTC,CASSRISSQSYEQYF
TRBV6-1,TRBJ2-1,TRBD2,few,TGTGCCAGCAGCTTACTAGCGGGAGGAGCTTACAATGAGCAGTTCTTC,CASSLLAGGAYNEQFF
TRBV27,TRBJ2-1,TRBD1,once,TGTGCCAGCAGTCACGACAGGGGCGATGAGCAGTTCTTC,CASSHDRGDEQFF
TRBV6-5,TRBJ1-2,.,.,TGTGCCAGCAGTTACTCCCCAGAAAACTATGGCTACACCTTC,CASSYSPENYGYTF
TRBV20-1,TRBJ2-3,TRBD1,few,TGCAGTGCTGGGGGACAGGATACAGATACGCAGTATTTT,CSAGGQDTDTQYF
TRBV28,TRBJ1-5,.,.,TGTGCCAGCAATCGGCCCCATAGCAATCAGCCCCAGCATTTT,CASNRPHSNQPQHF
TRBV6-5,TRBJ2-7,TRBD1,few,TGTGCCAGCAGTGAGGACAGGTACCAATACGAGCAGTACTTC,CASSEDRYQYEQYF